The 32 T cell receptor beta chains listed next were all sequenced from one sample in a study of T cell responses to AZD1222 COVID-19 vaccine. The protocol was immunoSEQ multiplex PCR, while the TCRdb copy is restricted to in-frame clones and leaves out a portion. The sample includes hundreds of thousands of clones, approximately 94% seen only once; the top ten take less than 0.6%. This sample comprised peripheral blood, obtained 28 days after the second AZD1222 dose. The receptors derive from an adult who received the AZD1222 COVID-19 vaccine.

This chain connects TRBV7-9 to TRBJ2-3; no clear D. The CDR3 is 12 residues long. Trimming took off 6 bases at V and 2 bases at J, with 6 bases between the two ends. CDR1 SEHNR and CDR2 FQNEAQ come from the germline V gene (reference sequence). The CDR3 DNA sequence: TGTGCCAGCAGGGGGATCACAGATACGCAGTATTTT. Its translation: CASRGITDTQYF.

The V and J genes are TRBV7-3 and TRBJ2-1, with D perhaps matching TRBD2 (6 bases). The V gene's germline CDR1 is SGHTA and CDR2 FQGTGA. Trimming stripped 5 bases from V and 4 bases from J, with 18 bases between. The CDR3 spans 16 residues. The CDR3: CASSRRGGGPYNEQFF. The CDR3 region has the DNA TGTGCCAGCAGCCGCCGGGGAGGTGGGCCTTACAATGAGCAGTTCTTC. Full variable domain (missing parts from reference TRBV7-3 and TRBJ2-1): GAGVSQTPSNKVTEKGKYVELRCDPISGHTALYWYRQSLGQGPEFLIYFQGTGAADDSGLPNDRFFAVRPEGSVSTLKIQRTERGDSAVYLCASSRRGGGPYNEQFFGPGTRLTVL.

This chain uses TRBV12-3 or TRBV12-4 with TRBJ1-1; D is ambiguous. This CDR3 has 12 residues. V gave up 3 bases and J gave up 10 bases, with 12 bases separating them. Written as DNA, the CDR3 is TGTGCCAGCAGTTTCCTCCGGGAACGAGCTTTCTTT. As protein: CASSFLRERAFF.

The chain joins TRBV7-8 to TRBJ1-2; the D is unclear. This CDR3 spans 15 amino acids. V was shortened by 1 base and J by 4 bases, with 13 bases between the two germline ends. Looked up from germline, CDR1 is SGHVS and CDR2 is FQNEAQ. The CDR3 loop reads CASSLEPPITYGYTF. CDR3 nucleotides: TGTGCCAGCAGCTTAGAACCCCCCATCACCTATGGCTACACCTTC.

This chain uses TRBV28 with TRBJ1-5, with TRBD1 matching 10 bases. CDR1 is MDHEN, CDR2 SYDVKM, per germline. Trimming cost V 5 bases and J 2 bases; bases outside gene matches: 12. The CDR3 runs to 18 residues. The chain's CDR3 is CASSPPGQGNGGNQPQHF. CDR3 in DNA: TGTGCCAGCAGTCCGCCGGGACAGGGGAATGGGGGCAATCAGCCCCAGCATTTT.

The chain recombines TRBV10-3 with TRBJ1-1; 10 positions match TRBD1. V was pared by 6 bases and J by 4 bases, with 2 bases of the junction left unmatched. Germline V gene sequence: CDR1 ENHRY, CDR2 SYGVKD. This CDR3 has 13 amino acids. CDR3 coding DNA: TGTGCCATCAGGACAGGGGGCATCACTGAAGCTTTCTTT. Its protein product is CAIRTGGITEAFF.

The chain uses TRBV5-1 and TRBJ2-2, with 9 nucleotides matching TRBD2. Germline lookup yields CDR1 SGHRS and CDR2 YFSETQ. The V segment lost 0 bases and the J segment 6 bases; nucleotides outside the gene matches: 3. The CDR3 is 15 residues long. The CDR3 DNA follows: TGCGCCAGCAGCTTGGTAGCGGGAGCGCCCGGGGAGCTGTTTTTT. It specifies CASSLVAGAPGELFF.

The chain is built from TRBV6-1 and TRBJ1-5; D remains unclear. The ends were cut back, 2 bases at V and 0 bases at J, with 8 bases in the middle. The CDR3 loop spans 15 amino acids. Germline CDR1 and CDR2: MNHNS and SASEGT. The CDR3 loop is CASSEIGYSNQPQHF. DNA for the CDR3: TGTGCCAGCAGTGAAATAGGGTATAGCAATCAGCCCCAGCATTTT.

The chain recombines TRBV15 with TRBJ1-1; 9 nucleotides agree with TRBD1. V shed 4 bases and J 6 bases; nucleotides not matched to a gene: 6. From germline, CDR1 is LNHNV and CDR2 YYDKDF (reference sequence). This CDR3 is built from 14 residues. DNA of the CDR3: TGTGCCACCAGCATATCGGACAGGGGCGCTGAAGCTTTCTTT. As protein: CATSISDRGAEAFF.

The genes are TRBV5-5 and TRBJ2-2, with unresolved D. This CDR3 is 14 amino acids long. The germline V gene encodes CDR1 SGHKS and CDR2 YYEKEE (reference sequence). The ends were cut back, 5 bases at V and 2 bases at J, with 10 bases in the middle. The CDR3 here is CASSYEPNTGELFF. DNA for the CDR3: TGTGCCAGCAGTTACGAGCCCAACACCGGGGAGCTGTTTTTT.

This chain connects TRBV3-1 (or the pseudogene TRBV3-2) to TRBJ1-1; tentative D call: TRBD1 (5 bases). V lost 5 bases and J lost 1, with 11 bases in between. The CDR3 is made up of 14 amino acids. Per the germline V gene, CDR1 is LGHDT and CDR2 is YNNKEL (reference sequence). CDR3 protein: CASSAVGGNTEAFF. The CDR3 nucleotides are TGTGCCAGCAGCGCAGTGGGGGGGAACACTGAAGCTTTCTTT.

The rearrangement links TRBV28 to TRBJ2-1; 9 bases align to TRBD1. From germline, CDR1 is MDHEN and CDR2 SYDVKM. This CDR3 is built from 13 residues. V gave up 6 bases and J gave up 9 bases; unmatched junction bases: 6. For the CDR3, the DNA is TGTGCCAGCAGCGGGACAGGGTGGGTTGAGCAGTTCTTC. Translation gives CASSGTGWVEQFF. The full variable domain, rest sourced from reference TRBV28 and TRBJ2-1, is DVKVTQSSRYLVKRTGEKVFLECVQDMDHENMFWYRQDPGLGLRLIYFSYDVKMKEKGDIPEGYSVSREKKERFSLILESASTNQTSMYLCASSGTGWVEQFFGPGTRLTVL.

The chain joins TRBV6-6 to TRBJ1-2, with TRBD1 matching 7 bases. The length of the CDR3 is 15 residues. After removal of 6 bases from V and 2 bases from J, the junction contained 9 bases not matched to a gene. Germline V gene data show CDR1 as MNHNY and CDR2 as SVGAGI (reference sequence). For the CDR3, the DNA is TGTGCCAGCAGCCTTGGGACAGCCTTAAACTATGGCTACACCTTC. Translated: CASSLGTALNYGYTF.

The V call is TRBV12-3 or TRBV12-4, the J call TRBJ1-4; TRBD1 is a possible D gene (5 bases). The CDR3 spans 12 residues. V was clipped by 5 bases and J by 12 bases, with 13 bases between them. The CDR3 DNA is TGTGCCAGCAGTCAGGCCGGGACCGAACTGTTTTTT. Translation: CASSQAGTELFF.

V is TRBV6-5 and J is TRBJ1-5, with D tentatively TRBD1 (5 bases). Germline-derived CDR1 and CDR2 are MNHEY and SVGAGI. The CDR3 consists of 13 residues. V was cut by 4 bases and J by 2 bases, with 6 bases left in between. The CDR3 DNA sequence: TGTGCCAGCAGTTGGGGGGGCAATCAGCCCCAGCATTTT. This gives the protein CASSWGGNQPQHF.

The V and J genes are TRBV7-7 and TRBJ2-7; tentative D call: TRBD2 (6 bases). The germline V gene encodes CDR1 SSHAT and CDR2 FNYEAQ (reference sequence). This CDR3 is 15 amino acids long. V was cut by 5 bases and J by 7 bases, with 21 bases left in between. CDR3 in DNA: TGTGCCAGCAGCCCACACCGCGGGGTTGGGGGGGAGCAGTACTTC. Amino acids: CASSPHRGVGGEQYF.

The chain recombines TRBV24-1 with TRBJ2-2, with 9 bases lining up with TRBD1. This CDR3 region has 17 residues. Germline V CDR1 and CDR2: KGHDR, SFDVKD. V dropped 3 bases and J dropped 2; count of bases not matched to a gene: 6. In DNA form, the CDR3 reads TGTGCCACCAGTGATCTTACAGGGGGCGAAAACACCGGGGAGCTGTTTTTT. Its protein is CATSDLTGGENTGELFF.

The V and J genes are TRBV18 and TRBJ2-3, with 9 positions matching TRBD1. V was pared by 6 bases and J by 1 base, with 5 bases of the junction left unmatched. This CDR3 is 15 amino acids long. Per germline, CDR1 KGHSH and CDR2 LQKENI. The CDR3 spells CASSLGQGGTDTQYF. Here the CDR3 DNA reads TGTGCCAGCTCGCTGGGACAGGGAGGCACAGATACGCAGTATTTT. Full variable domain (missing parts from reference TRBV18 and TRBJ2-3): NAGVMQNPRHLVRRRGQEARLRCSPMKGHSHVYWYRQLPEEGLKFMVYLQKENIIDESGMPKERFSAEFPKEGPSILRIQQVVRGDSAAYFCASSLGQGGTDTQYFGPGTRLTVL.

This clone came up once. The CDR3 protein is CASSSRTSRDQYF. CDR3 coding DNA: TGTGCCAGCAGCTCCCGGACCTCGCGGGATCAGTACTTC. This rearrangement joins TRBV7-2 to TRBJ2-4; TRBD2 might be the D (6 bases). There are 13 residues in the CDR3. Per germline, CDR1 SGHTA and CDR2 FQGNSA. V lost 4 bases and J lost 12, with 16 bases in between.

This chain's CDR3 is CASSVGSGGAGELFF. For the CDR3, the DNA is TGTGCCAGCAGCGTAGGGAGCGGGGGCGCCGGGGAGCTGTTTTTT. The rearrangement links TRBV9 to TRBJ2-2; 8 positions match TRBD2. Germline lookup yields CDR1 SGDLS and CDR2 YYNGEE. The CDR3 totals 15 residues. V lost 0 bases and J lost 6; bases outside the gene matches: 4.

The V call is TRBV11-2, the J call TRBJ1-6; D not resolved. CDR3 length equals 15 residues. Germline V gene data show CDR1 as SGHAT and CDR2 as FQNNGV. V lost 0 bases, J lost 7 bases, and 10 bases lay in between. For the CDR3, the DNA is TGTGCCAGCAGCTTAGAGAATCTAGGGAATTCACCCCTCCACTTT. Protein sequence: CASSLENLGNSPLHF.

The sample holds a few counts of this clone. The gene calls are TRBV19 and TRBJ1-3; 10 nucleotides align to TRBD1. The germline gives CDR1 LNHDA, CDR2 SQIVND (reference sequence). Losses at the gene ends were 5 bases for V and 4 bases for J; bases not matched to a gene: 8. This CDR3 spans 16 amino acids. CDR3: CASSSTGGIGGNTIYF. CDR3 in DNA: TGTGCCAGTAGTTCGACAGGGGGCATTGGCGGAAACACCATATATTTT.

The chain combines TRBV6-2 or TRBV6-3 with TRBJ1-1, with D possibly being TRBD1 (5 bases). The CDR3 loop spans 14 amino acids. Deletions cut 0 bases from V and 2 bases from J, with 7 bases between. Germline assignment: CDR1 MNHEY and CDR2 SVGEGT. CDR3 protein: CASSYSRGNTEAFF. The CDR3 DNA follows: TGTGCCAGCAGTTACTCTCGGGGCAACACTGAAGCTTTCTTT.

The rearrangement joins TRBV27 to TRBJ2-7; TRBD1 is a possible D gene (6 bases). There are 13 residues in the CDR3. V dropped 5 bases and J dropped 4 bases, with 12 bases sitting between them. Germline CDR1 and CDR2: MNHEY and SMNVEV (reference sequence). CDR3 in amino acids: CASSPGVGYEQYF. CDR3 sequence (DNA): TGTGCCAGCAGTCCAGGGGTGGGGTACGAGCAGTACTTC.

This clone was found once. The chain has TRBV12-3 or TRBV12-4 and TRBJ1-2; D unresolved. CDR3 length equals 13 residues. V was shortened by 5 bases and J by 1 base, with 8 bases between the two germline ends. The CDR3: CASSEQRNYGYTF. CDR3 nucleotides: TGTGCCAGCAGTGAACAGCGTAACTATGGCTACACCTTC.

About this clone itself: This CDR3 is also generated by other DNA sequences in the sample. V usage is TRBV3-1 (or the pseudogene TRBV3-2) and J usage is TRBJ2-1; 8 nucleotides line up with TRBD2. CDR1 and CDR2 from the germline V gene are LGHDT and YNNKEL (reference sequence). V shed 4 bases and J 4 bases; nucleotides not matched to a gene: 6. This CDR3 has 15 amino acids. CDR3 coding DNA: TGTGCCAGCAGCCCCACTAGCGGATCTTACAATGAGCAGTTCTTC. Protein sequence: CASSPTSGSYNEQFF.

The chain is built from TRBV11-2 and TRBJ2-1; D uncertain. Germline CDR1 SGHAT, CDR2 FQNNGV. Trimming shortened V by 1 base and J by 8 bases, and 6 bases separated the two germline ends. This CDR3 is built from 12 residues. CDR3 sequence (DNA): TGTGCCAGCAGCTTAGGGTTCCATGAGCAGTTCTTC. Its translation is CASSLGFHEQFF.

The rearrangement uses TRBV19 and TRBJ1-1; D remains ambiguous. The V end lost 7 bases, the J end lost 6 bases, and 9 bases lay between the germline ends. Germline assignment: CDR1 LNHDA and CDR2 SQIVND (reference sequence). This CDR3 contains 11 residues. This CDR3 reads CASTDGSEAFF. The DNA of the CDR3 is TGTGCCAGTACCGACGGCTCTGAAGCTTTCTTT.

For the CDR3, the DNA is TGTGCCAGCAGTGAGCAGGGGCCCTACAATGAGCAGTTCTTC. Translating gives CASSEQGPYNEQFF. The J gene is TRBJ2-1, the V gene TRBV2; weak D call: TRBD1 (6 bases). CDR3 size: 14 residues. The V gene's germline CDR1 is SNHLY and CDR2 FYNNEI. Trimming took off 3 bases at V and 2 bases at J, with 8 bases between the two ends.

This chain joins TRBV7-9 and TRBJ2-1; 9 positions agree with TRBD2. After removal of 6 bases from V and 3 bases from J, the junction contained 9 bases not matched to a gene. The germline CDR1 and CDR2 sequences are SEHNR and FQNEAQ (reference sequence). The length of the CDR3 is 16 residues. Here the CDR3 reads CASSSGSSGIYNEQFF. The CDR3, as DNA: TGTGCCAGCAGTTCCGGGTCTAGCGGGATCTACAATGAGCAGTTCTTC. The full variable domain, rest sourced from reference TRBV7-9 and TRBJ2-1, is DTGVSQNPRHKITKRGQNVTFRCDPISEHNRLYWYRQTLGQGPEFLTYFQNEAQLEKSRLLSDRFSAERPKGSFSTLEIQRTEQGDSAMYLCASSSGSSGIYNEQFFGPGTRLTVL.

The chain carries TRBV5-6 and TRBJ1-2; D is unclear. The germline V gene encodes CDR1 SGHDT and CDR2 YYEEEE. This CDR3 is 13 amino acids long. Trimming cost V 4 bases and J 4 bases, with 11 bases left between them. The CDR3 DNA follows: TGTGCCAGCAGCAAGAGAGAGTCCTATGGCTACACCTTC. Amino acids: CASSKRESYGYTF. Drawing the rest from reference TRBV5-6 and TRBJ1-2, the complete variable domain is DAGVTQSPTHLIKTRGQQVTLRCSPKSGHDTVSWYQQALGQGPQFIFQYYEEEERQRGNFPDRFSGHQFPNYSSELNVNALLLGDSALYLCASSKRESYGYTFGSGTRLTVV.

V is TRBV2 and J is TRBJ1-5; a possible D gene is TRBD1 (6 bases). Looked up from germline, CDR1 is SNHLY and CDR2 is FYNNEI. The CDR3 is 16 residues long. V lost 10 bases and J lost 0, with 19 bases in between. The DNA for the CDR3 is TGTGCCACCAAATCCCCCGGGACAAGTAGCAATCAGCCCCAGCATTTT. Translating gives CATKSPGTSSNQPQHF. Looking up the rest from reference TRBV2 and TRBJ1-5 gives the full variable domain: EPEVTQTPSHQVTQMGQEVILRCVPISNHLYFYWYRQILGQKVEFLVSFYNNEISEKSEIFDDQFSVERPDGSNFTLKIRSTKLEDSAMYFCATKSPGTSSNQPQHFGDGTRLSIL.